These 9 T cell receptor beta chains originate from one sample sequenced in a study of blood T cells in healthy people across ages. Together with a sample-barcoded 5' primer, a J-beta primer mix was included in a second PCR lasting 7 to 11 cycles. In TCRdb, the 5' RACE reads were re-called with MiXCR into one record per CDR3 protein. This table holds about 1,800,000 distinct CDR3 sequences, 28% found once. Source material: blood. The receptors come from a woman in her 30s in good health.

In the case of this clonotype: A much bigger clone sits one base away, suggesting this may be a read error. This chain connects TRBV4-1 to TRBJ2-7; no reliable D call. The CDR3 length is 13 residues. Germline CDR1 and CDR2: MGHRA and YSYEKL. In DNA, the CDR3 is TGCACCAGCAGCCAAGATACAATTAACGAGCAGTACTTC. Amino acids: CTSSQDTINEQYF.

Worth noting for this clonotype: A read error may produce the germline difference seen at one junction end. The J gene is TRBJ2-1, the V gene TRBV2; D is possibly TRBD2 (5 bases). Looked up from germline, CDR1 is SNHLY and CDR2 is FYNNEI. The CDR3 spans 16 residues. The CDR3 region is CAGSEGLGESYNEQFF. The CDR3 nucleotides read TGTGCCGGCAGTGAAGGTCTGGGAGAGTCCTACAATGAGCAGTTCTTC. Drawing the rest from reference TRBV2 and TRBJ2-1, the complete variable domain is EPEVTQTPSHQVTQMGQEVILRCVPISNHLYFYWYRQILGQKVEFLVSFYNNEISEKSEIFDDQFSVERPDGSNFTLKIRSTKLEDSAMYFCAGSEGLGESYNEQFFGPGTRLTVL.

The chain recombines TRBV4-2 with TRBJ2-1, with D possibly TRBD2 on 5 matching bases. In germline, CDR1 is LGHNA, CDR2 YNFKEQ. The V gene lost 0 bases and the J gene lost 10 bases, with 13 bases spanning the gap. The CDR3 spans 14 residues. CDR3 nucleotides: TGTGCCAGCAGCCAAGATGCCCTGGACTTGGAGCAGTTCTTC. Translated, it gives CASSQDALDLEQFF.

The chain joins TRBV11-2 to TRBJ2-1, with a possible D match to TRBD2 (6 bases). V dropped 5 bases and J dropped 5 bases, with 13 bases sitting between them. CDR3 length: 14 residues. Germline V gives CDR1 SGHAT, CDR2 FQNNGV. The CDR3 region has the DNA TGTGCCAGCAGCGCAGCGGGCGCGCACAATGAGCAGTTCTTC. Residues: CASSAAGAHNEQFF.

J is TRBJ2-5 and V is TRBV12-3 or TRBV12-4; TRBD2 matches 9 bases. V was clipped by 2 bases and J by 11 bases; unmatched bases: 12. This CDR3 region has 15 residues. The chain's CDR3 is CASSLMTSGTGEQYF. The CDR3 nucleotides are TGTGCCAGCAGTTTAATGACTAGCGGAACGGGGGAGCAGTACTTC.

This clonotype was picked up a small number of times. The CDR3 DNA follows: TGCGCCAGCAGCCCAGGACAGAACGATAATTCACCCCTCCACTTT. This encodes CASSPGQNDNSPLHF. The V call is TRBV5-1, the J call TRBJ1-6; tentative D call: TRBD1 (6 bases). Trimming took 4 bases from V and 5 from J, leaving 13 bases between them. CDR1 and CDR2 (germline): SGHRS, YFSETQ. The CDR3 totals 15 residues.

This clonotype has only a few counts. This chain links TRBV11-2 with TRBJ2-7; D perhaps matches TRBD2 (6 bases). The length of the CDR3 is 15 residues. CDR1 SGHAT and CDR2 FQNNGV come from the germline V gene. The V gene lost 1 base and the J gene lost 6 bases, with 16 bases spanning the gap. The CDR3 here is CASSLVWREAGEQYF. The CDR3 DNA reads TGTGCCAGCAGCTTAGTCTGGAGGGAGGCGGGCGAGCAGTACTTC.

To note about this clonotype: An end of the junction differs from the germline gene, which may be a read error. The V and J genes are TRBV2 and TRBJ2-5; D unresolved. The J call is doubtful: the DNA matches TRBJ2-7 better. The length of the CDR3 is 10 residues. Germline CDR1 is SNHLY and CDR2 is FYNNEI. In nucleotides, the CDR3 is TGTACCAGCTATTTGTACGAGCAGTACTTC. This sequence encodes CTSYLYEQYF.

In this sample, this clonotype turned up a few times. The chain recombines TRBV3-1 with TRBJ2-1, with 8 bases lining up with TRBD2. V shed 4 bases, J shed 4 bases, and the junction held 9 bases outside the gene matches. The germline V gene has CDR1 LGHDT and CDR2 YNNKEL (reference sequence). The CDR3 extends over 16 amino acids. CDR3 protein: CASSLSILAGYNEQFF. The CDR3 bases are TGTGCCAGCAGCCTATCAATTTTAGCGGGGTACAATGAGCAGTTCTTC.